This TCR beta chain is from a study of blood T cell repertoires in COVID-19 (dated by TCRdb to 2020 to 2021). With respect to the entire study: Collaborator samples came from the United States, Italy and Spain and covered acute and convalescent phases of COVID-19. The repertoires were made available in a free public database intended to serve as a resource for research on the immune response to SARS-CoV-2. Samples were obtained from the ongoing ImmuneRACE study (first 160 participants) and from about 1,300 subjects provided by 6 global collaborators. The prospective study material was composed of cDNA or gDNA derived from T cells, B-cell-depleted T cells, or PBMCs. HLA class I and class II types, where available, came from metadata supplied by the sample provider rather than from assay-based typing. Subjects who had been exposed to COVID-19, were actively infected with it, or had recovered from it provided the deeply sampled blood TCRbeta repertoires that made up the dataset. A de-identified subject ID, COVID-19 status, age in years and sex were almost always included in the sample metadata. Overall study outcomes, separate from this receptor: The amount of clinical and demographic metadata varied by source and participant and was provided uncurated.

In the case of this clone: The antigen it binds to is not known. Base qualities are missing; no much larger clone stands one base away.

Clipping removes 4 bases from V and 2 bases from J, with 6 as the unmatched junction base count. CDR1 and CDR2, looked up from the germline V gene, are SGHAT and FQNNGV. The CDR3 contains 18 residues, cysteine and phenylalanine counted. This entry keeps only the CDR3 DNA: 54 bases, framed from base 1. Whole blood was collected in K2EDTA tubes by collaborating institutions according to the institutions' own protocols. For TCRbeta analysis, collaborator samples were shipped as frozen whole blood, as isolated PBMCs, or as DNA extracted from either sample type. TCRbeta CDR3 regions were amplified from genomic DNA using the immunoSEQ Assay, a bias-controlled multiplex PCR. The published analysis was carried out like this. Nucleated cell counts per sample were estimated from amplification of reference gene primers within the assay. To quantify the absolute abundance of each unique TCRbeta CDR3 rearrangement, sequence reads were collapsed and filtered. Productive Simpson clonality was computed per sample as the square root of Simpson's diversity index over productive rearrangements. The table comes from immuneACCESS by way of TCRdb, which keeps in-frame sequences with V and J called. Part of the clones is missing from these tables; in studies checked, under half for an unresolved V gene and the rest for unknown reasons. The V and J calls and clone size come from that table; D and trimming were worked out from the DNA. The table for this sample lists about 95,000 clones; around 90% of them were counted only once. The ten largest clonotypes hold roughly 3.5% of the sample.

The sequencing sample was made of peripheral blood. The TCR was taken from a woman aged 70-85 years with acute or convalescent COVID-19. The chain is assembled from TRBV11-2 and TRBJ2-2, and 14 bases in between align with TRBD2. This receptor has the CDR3 CASSSGTSGRGNTGELFF. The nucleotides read TGTGCCAGCAGCTCCGGGACTAGCGGGAGAGGAAACACCGGGGAGCTGTTTTTT.